This TCR beta chain was sequenced in a study of OX40 agonist ivuxolimab in advanced cancers. Study results and caveats: Low normalized T-cell clonal expansion also characterized some of the nonresponders.

A note on this clone: The antigen remains undetermined.

Clones were read by immunoSEQ multiplex PCR, and TCRdb kept only the in-frame ones, dropping some. The table shows about 82,000 clones, with roughly 90% occurring only once. CDR1 and CDR2 (germline): SGHNT, YYREEE (reference sequence). The CDR3 is made up of 16 amino acids. The V gene end was trimmed by 0 bases and the J gene end by 5 bases; junction bases not matched to a gene: 9. The origin of this receptor is an adult with an advanced solid tumor such as melanoma, head and neck, liver or kidney cancer. V usage is TRBV5-4 and J usage is TRBJ2-7, with TRBD2 matching 9 bases. This material consisted of CD4+ or CD8+ T cells sorted from blood, taken in a trial of the OX40 agonist ivuxolimab. DNA of the CDR3: TGTGCCAGCAGCTTGGCCGGAGCGGGAGGTCTAAACGAGCAGTACTTC. Translated, it gives CASSLAGAGGLNEQYF.